Listed below are T cell receptor beta chains from one sample, sequenced in a study of T-cell memory formation after mild COVID-19. TCRdb ran MiXCR on the 5' RACE reads and lists one entry per CDR3 protein. Of 450,000 to 650,000 distinct CDR3 sequences in the sample, roughly 22% were seen once. Sequenced material: PBMCs or a T cell subset sorted from them (not recorded which). The receptors were gathered from an adult woman who had mild COVID-19 (a few samples of this study predate the infection). Cell type and time point are not known. Each CDR3 is given with its conserved first and last residue. The order of the fields is D gene, CDR3 length, V gene, clone size, J gene, CDR3 protein, CDR3 DNA. The D gene is left open where the match is weak. Expanded clones are given a class, and other clones once, few, many or no size at all.

>.|15|TRBV5-1|.|TRBJ2-7
CASSLDSPSPYEQYF
TGCGCCAGCAGCTTGGACAGTCCGAGCCCCTACGAGCAGTACTTC
>TRBD1|15|TRBV5-4|.|TRBJ1-2
CASRNDRGKGYGYTF
TGTGCCAGCAGAAATGACAGGGGGAAAGGCTATGGCTACACCTTC
>TRBD2|17|TRBV5-1|.|TRBJ2-1
CASSLRPGLGSYNEQFF
TGCGCCAGCAGCTTGCGACCTGGACTAGGCTCCTACAATGAGCAGTTCTTC
>.|16|TRBV6-2/TRBV6-3|few|TRBJ2-6
CASSSPGQQLANVLTF
TGTGCCAGCAGTTCCCCCGGACAGCAGCTGGCCAACGTCCTGACTTTC
>.|15|TRBV20-1|few|TRBJ2-7
CSARPRPVSSYEQYF
TGCAGTGCTAGACCCCGCCCTGTTAGCTCCTACGAGCAGTACTTC
>TRBD2|14|TRBV6-5|few|TRBJ2-7
CASRPSGGTYEQYF
TGTGCCAGCAGACCTAGCGGGGGCACCTACGAGCAGTACTTC
>.|15|TRBV5-1|.|TRBJ1-1
CASSLQGGPNTEAFF
TGCGCCAGCAGCTTGCAAGGGGGACCTAACACTGAAGCTTTCTTT
>TRBD1|16|TRBV5-8|few|TRBJ2-7
CASSLSRDRGIYEQYF
TGTGCCAGCAGCTTATCCCGGGACAGGGGTATCTACGAGCAGTACTTC
>.|15|TRBV18|.|TRBJ1-1
CASSPLAEENTEAFF
TGTGCCAGCTCACCACTGGCAGAGGAGAACACTGAAGCTTTCTTT
>TRBD1|18|TRBV5-1|.|TRBJ1-4
CASSPRGATGTGDGKLFF
TGCGCCAGCAGCCCCCGGGGGGCGACCGGGACAGGCGACGGAAAACTGTTTTTT
>.|15|TRBV7-9|few|TRBJ2-1
CASSGSGTAKNEQFF
TGTGCCAGCAGCGGGTCCGGGACCGCGAAAAATGAGCAGTTCTTC
>TRBD2|16|TRBV5-5|.|TRBJ2-1
CASSLERTSGYNEQFF
TGTGCCAGCAGCTTGGAACGGACTAGCGGTTACAATGAGCAGTTCTTC
>.|15|TRBV29-1|few|TRBJ2-7
CSVEGATPMIYEQYF
TGCAGCGTTGAAGGCGCAACCCCGATGATCTACGAGCAGTACTTC
>.|15|TRBV6-1|.|TRBJ2-1
CASSEAGRSRDEQFF
TGTGCCAGCAGTGAAGCAGGGCGGTCTAGGGATGAGCAGTTCTTC
>TRBD1|20|TRBV5-5|.|TRBJ2-6
CASSFTGRTGDYSGANVLTF
TGTGCCAGCAGCTTCACTGGCCGGACAGGGGACTACTCTGGGGCCAACGTCCTGACTTTC
>TRBD2|15|TRBV9|few|TRBJ2-1
CASSVTSGGFNEQFF
TGTGCCAGCAGCGTAACTAGCGGGGGGTTCAATGAGCAGTTCTTC
>.|13|TRBV6-5|.|TRBJ1-3
CASKRTERNTIYF
TGTGCCAGCAAACGGACAGAGAGAAACACCATATATTTT
>.|11|TRBV5-6|few|TRBJ1-1
CASSIDREAFF
TGTGCCAGCAGCATTGACAGGGAAGCTTTCTTT
>.|16|TRBV3-1|.|TRBJ2-7
CASSQVGWQYGYEQYF
TGTGCCAGCAGCCAAGTCGGTTGGCAGTATGGCTACGAGCAGTACTTC
>.|13|TRBV20-1|.|TRBJ1-5
CSARATIRQPQHF
TGCAGTGCTAGGGCCACAATTCGTCAGCCCCAGCATTTT
>TRBD2|22|TRBV4-1|.|TRBJ2-4
CASSQDPPEDGLAGGVGNIQYF
TGCGCCAGCAGCCAAGATCCCCCGGAGGACGGACTAGCGGGGGGCGTAGGAAACATTCAGTACTTC
>TRBD2|13|TRBV6-5|few|TRBJ2-3
CASGTSGRDTQYF
TGTGCCAGCGGGACTAGCGGGAGGGATACGCAGTATTTT
>TRBD2|16|TRBV20-1|few|TRBJ2-5
CSARDLASGGVETQYF
TGCAGTGCTAGAGATTTGGCCAGCGGGGGGGTTGAGACCCAGTACTTC
>.|13|TRBV28|.|TRBJ2-7
CASRDNWTYEQYF
TGTGCCAGTCGTGACAACTGGACCTACGAGCAGTACTTC
>.|12|TRBV10-3|few|TRBJ2-3
CAISERTDTQYF
TGTGCCATCAGTGAACGAACAGATACGCAGTATTTT
>.|12|TRBV9|few|TRBJ1-1
CASSGDSLEAFF
TGTGCCAGCAGCGGCGACAGTCTTGAAGCTTTCTTT
>.|14|TRBV9|few|TRBJ2-2
CASSESAGTGELFF
TGTGCCAGCAGCGAATCGGCCGGCACCGGGGAGCTGTTTTTT
>.|10|TRBV2|.|TRBJ2-1
CAGSFGEQFF
TGTGCCGGCTCGTTCGGTGAGCAGTTCTTC
>.|16|TRBV18|.|TRBJ2-1
CASSPAGGNSYNEQFF
TGTGCCAGCTCACCGGCAGGCGGGAACTCCTACAATGAGCAGTTCTTC
>.|15|TRBV27|few|TRBJ1-2
CASSPRADANYGYTF
TGTGCCAGCAGTCCAAGGGCAGATGCTAACTATGGCTACACCTTC
>.|14|TRBV6-2/TRBV6-3|few|TRBJ1-1
CASRLTGMNTEAFF
TGTGCCAGCAGGCTAACAGGGATGAACACTGAAGCTTTCTTT
>.|12|TRBV20-1|few|TRBJ2-3
CSARDLPDTQYF
TGCAGTGCTAGAGATCTCCCCGATACGCAGTATTTT
>.|14|TRBV12-5|.|TRBJ2-7
CASGKQDSYYEQYF
TGTGCTAGTGGCAAACAGGACAGCTACTACGAGCAGTACTTC
>TRBD1|15|TRBV5-5|.|TRBJ2-7
CASSTGPGQGREQYF
TGTGCCAGCAGCACCGGCCCGGGACAGGGGCGCGAGCAGTACTTC
>TRBD1|14|TRBV13|.|TRBJ2-2
CAIGGQGNTGELFF
TGTGCCATTGGGGGACAGGGGAACACCGGGGAGCTGTTTTTT
>TRBD2|13|TRBV11-1|.|TRBJ2-3
CASSSSGRETQYF
TGTGCCAGCAGTTCTAGCGGGAGAGAAACGCAGTATTTT
>.|14|TRBV7-3|.|TRBJ2-3
CASSLEGAADTQYF
TGTGCCAGCAGCTTGGAGGGAGCTGCAGATACGCAGTATTTT
>.|15|TRBV3-1|few|TRBJ2-3
CASSQGYTDTDTQYF
TGTGCCAGCAGCCAAGGATATACGGACACAGATACGCAGTATTTT
>.|15|TRBV20-1|.|TRBJ1-5
CSALRGGYSNQPQHF
TGCAGTGCTCTCAGGGGTGGCTATAGCAATCAGCCCCAGCATTTT
>.|14|TRBV12-3/TRBV12-4|.|TRBJ2-7
CASSFVREADEQYF
TGTGCCAGCAGTTTTGTCAGGGAGGCGGACGAGCAGTACTTC
>.|15|TRBV4-3|few|TRBJ1-6
CASSQESGSNSPLHF
TGCGCCAGCAGCCAAGAGTCGGGGTCGAATTCACCCCTCCACTTT
>.|13|TRBV12-3/TRBV12-4|few|TRBJ2-5
CASSSSSGETQYF
TGTGCCAGCAGTAGCTCAAGTGGGGAGACCCAGTACTTC
>TRBD2|18|TRBV5-1|.|TRBJ2-7
CASSLARLARSLAGGQYF
TGCGCCAGCAGCTTGGCCCGACTAGCGAGATCCCTGGCCGGGGGGCAGTACTTC
>.|15|TRBV5-1|.|TRBJ2-7
CASGGAPGLDYEQYF
TGCGCCAGCGGTGGGGCCCCGGGGTTGGACTACGAGCAGTACTTC
>.|15|TRBV10-3|few|TRBJ2-7
CAISEDLEHSYEQYF
TGTGCCATCAGTGAAGATTTAGAACACTCCTACGAGCAGTACTTC
>.|16|TRBV13|.|TRBJ2-2
CASSFLDSPNTGELFF
TGTGCCAGCAGCTTTCTGGACAGCCCGAACACCGGGGAGCTGTTTTTT
>TRBD2|16|TRBV20-1|.|TRBJ2-1
CSARDLGGREYNEQFF
TGCAGTGCTAGAGATCTGGGCGGGAGGGAATACAATGAGCAGTTCTTC
>TRBD2|15|TRBV30|.|TRBJ2-1
CAWPGTSGGYNEQFF
TGTGCCTGGCCTGGGACTAGCGGGGGTTACAATGAGCAGTTCTTC